Listed below are T cell receptor beta chains from one sample, sequenced in a study of T cell responses to AZD1222 COVID-19 vaccine. TCRdb's table, derived via immunoSEQ multiplex PCR, lists solely in-frame clones and lacks some. Found here are roughly 85,000 clones, roughly nine tenths of them singletons; the top ten hold 7%. Specimen: peripheral blood, collected on day 0 of AZD1222 vaccination. The receptors derive from an adult in good health. Each CDR3 is given with its conserved first and last residue. D genes are given only for firm matches. Not all rows give a size; the values are once, few, many and, for expanded clones, a class.

d_gene,abundance,j_gene,v_gene,CDR3nt,CDR3aa
TRBD2,-,TRBJ2-1,TRBV4-1,TGCGCCAGCAGCCAAAGAGGACTAGCGGGAGGGCCCTTGGATGAGCAGTTCTTC,CASSQRGLAGGPLDEQFF
-,-,TRBJ1-1,TRBV28,TGTGCCAGCAGTCACCCCGCGGGCTACACTGAAGCTTTCTTT,CASSHPAGYTEAFF
-,-,TRBJ2-7,TRBV21-1,TGTGCCAGCCCCCCCGAGCGGGAGGACTACGAGCAGTACTTC,CASPPEREDYEQYF
-,-,TRBJ1-2,TRBV30,TGTGCCCGTTGGGACCCCTACTATGGCTACACCTTC,CARWDPYYGYTF
-,few,TRBJ2-2,TRBV9,TGTGCCAGCAGCCCCTCGGTCGCGAACACCGGGGAGCTGTTTTTT,CASSPSVANTGELFF
TRBD2,-,TRBJ2-3,TRBV5-5,TGTGCCAGCAGCTTGACTAGCGGGGGAGATACGCAGTATTTT,CASSLTSGGDTQYF
-,-,TRBJ2-5,TRBV19,TGTGCCAGTAACCCGGGACCGAGACAAGAGACCCAGTACTTC,CASNPGPRQETQYF
-,-,TRBJ1-5,TRBV27,TGTGCCAGCAGAGACGGACACGGTGATAACAATCAGCCCCAGCATTTT,CASRDGHGDNNQPQHF
TRBD1,-,TRBJ2-1,TRBV7-2,TGTGCCAGCAGCTTTACAGGGGGCGTCAACAATGAGCAGTTCTTC,CASSFTGGVNNEQFF
-,once,TRBJ2-3,TRBV5-6,TGTGCCAGCAGCTTGAGGGGGGGACGCACAGATACGCAGTATTTT,CASSLRGGRTDTQYF
TRBD1,-,TRBJ1-5,TRBV19,TGTGCCAGTAGACAAGCCGGGACAGGGACTAGCAATCAGCCCCAGCATTTT,CASRQAGTGTSNQPQHF
-,-,TRBJ1-3,TRBV6-5,TGTGCCAGCTGTATCGAGGAGTCCGGAAACACCATATATTTT,CASCIEESGNTIYF
-,-,TRBJ1-5,TRBV2,TGTGCCAGCCGGGACAGCAATCAGCCCCAGCATTTT,CASRDSNQPQHF
-,-,TRBJ2-7,TRBV3-1/TRBV3-2,TGTGCCAGCAGCGGGGGTTACGAGCAGTACTTC,CASSGGYEQYF